Presented here are 20 T cell receptor beta chains from one specimen sequenced in a study of identical twins (TCRdb year 2016). Libraries were built with 5' RACE. TCRdb names Illumina HiSeq 2000 as the instrument used. TCRdb redid the processing of the public reads, applying fastp at Q25 and MiXCR, and retained in-frame beta chains. CDR3 protein duplicates are merged, each entry listing the most common genes and DNA. This sample is represented by about 330,000 distinct CDR3 sequences; 12% of them were singletons. The ten largest clones add up to around 7.2% of the sample. This same sample was also part of a study on yellow fever vaccine responses in identical twins.

The sample was CD8+ T cells sorted from blood. The receptors stem from a young woman in good health.

This clonotype was seen a handful of times. This chain uses TRBV7-2 with TRBJ2-5; 9 bases line up with TRBD1. The junction had 9 bases not matched to a gene; V was cut back by 5 bases and J by 2 bases. CDR1 is SGHTA, CDR2 FQGNSA, per germline. This CDR3 is 16 amino acids long. The CDR3 DNA reads TGTGCCAGCAGCCCCCGACAGGGGGTAGGGCAAGAGACCCAGTACTTC. This sequence encodes CASSPRQGVGQETQYF. Variable domain in full (rest from reference TRBV7-2 and TRBJ2-5): GAGVSQSPSNKVTEKGKDVELRCDPISGHTALYWYRQSLGQGLEFLIYFQGNSAPDKSGLPSDRFSAERTGGSVSTLTIQRTQQEDSAVYLCASSPRQGVGQETQYFGPGTRLLVL.

At least ten counts were recorded for this clonotype. This chain uses TRBV4-1 with TRBJ1-2, with D maybe TRBD1 (5 bases). The CDR3 extends over 14 amino acids. Germline V gene lookup returns CDR1 MGHRA and CDR2 YSYEKL. The germline V and J ends were trimmed by 0 bases and 4 bases, with 9 bases remaining between them. CDR3 amino acids: CASSQEGRGYGYTF. The CDR3 nucleotides read TGCGCCAGCAGCCAAGAGGGGCGAGGCTATGGCTACACCTTC.

There are a few counts of this clonotype. The chain has TRBV7-9 and TRBJ2-7; TRBD1 aligns across 12 bases. The V and J ends lost 1 base and 4 bases, in that order; junction bases with no gene match: 5. Germline V lookup: CDR1 SEHNR, CDR2 FQNEAQ (reference sequence). The CDR3 runs to 16 residues. The CDR3: CASSLGGTGGEYEQYF. In DNA form, the CDR3 reads TGTGCCAGCAGCTTAGGCGGGACAGGGGGCGAGTACGAGCAGTACTTC.

This clonotype was detected ten times or more. The junction does not match germline at one end; this may be a read error. The chain has TRBV27 and TRBJ2-1; weak D call: TRBD2 (7 bases). There are 14 residues in the CDR3. The germline gives CDR1 MNHEY, CDR2 SMNVEV (reference sequence). The chain's CDR3 is CASSSGGPYNEQFF. The CDR3 coding sequence is TGCGCCAGCAGCTCCGGGGGGCCCTACAATGAGCAGTTCTTC.

The CDR3 nucleotides read TGTGCCAGCAGTTTTCAAGTACCTACCACCCTCACTGAAGCTTTCTTT. Translated: CASSFQVPTTLTEAFF. This chain connects TRBV27 to TRBJ1-1, with D uncertain. V gave up 3 bases and J gave up 4 bases, with 18 bases separating them. This CDR3 is built from 16 residues. Germline V gene lookup returns CDR1 MNHEY and CDR2 SMNVEV (reference sequence).

This chain links TRBV9 with TRBJ2-1, with 10 bases that match TRBD2. The ends lost 6 bases at V and 7 bases at J; junction bases unmatched: 13. Looked up from germline, CDR1 is SGDLS and CDR2 is YYNGEE. The CDR3 extends over 16 amino acids. DNA for the CDR3: TGTGCCAGCACCCCTGGGGCTAGCGGGAGCGGTAATGAGCAGTTCTTC. This gives the protein CASTPGASGSGNEQFF.

This clonotype was observed many times. The chain is built from TRBV15 and TRBJ2-3, with D perhaps being TRBD1 or TRBD2 (7 bases each). Trimming took off 5 bases at V and 4 bases at J, with 19 bases between the two ends. The CDR3 runs 16 residues. The V gene's germline CDR1 is LNHNV and CDR2 YYDKDF (reference sequence). The CDR3 here is CATSQQAGGGADTQYF. CDR3 bases: TGTGCCACCAGCCAACAGGCAGGGGGGGGTGCAGATACGCAGTATTTT.

This clonotype has at least ten counts. J is TRBJ2-1 and V is TRBV7-6; no definite D call. Trimming left V 0 bases short and J 1 base short, with 10 bases between. This CDR3 contains 16 residues. CDR1 and CDR2 from the germline V gene are SGHVS and FNYEAQ. As DNA, the CDR3 is TGTGCCAGCAGCTTAGCTTGGGGATATTCCTACAATGAGCAGTTCTTC. Protein product: CASSLAWGYSYNEQFF.

The rearrangement uses TRBV5-1 and TRBJ1-1; D remains unclear. Between the trimmed V and J ends, which lost 1 base and 5 bases, there was a span of 12 bases. From germline, CDR1 is SGHRS and CDR2 YFSETQ. CDR3 length: 14 residues. CDR3 amino acids: CASSLKGMGTEAFF. CDR3 sequence (DNA): TGCGCCAGCAGCTTGAAAGGGATGGGGACTGAAGCTTTCTTT.

This clonotype occurred a few times. This chain uses TRBV7-8 with TRBJ2-3; the D is unclear. V was cut by 3 bases and J by 1 base, with 11 bases left in between. Germline V gene lookup returns CDR1 SGHVS and CDR2 FQNEAQ. The CDR3 runs 15 residues. CDR3 DNA: TGTGCCAGCAGCTTGATATCTTTTGGCACAGATACGCAGTATTTT. This encodes CASSLISFGTDTQYF.

This clonotype was counted many times. This chain uses TRBV12-3 or TRBV12-4 with TRBJ2-5, with D perhaps TRBD1 or TRBD2 (5 bases each). V lost 4 bases and J lost 1, with 19 bases in between. The CDR3 sequence is 17 residues long. The CDR3 loop is CASSSGAGLWAQETQYF. CDR3 bases: TGTGCCAGCAGTTCCGGGGCTGGATTATGGGCCCAAGAGACCCAGTACTTC.

Comment on this clonotype: Since a much larger clone is just one base distant, this may be a read error. The chain joins TRBV7-2 to TRBJ2-4; D not certain. Germline CDR1 SGHTA, CDR2 FQGNSA. The CDR3 extends over 16 amino acids. CDR3 residues: CASSLENALAKNIQHF. CDR3 nucleotides: TGTGCCAGCAGCTTAGAAAACGCATTAGCCAAAAACATTCAGCACTTC. Drawing the rest from reference TRBV7-2 and TRBJ2-4, the complete variable domain is GAGVSQSPSNKVTEKGKDVELRCDPISGHTALYWYRQSLGQGLEFLIYFQGNSAPDKSGLPSDRFSAERTGGSVSTLTIQRTQQEDSAVYLCASSLENALAKNIQHFGAGTRLSVL.

Only a few counts were recorded for this clonotype. The V and J genes are TRBV6-2 or TRBV6-3 and TRBJ1-2, with no clear D. This CDR3 has 11 amino acids. Germline CDR1 is MNHEY and CDR2 is SVGEGT. Trimming removed 7 bases from V and 1 base from J, with 4 bases in between. CDR3 in amino acids: CASMSNYGYTF. The CDR3 nucleotides read TGTGCCAGCATGAGTAACTATGGCTACACCTTC.

This clonotype has ten or more counts. The chain combines TRBV12-3 or TRBV12-4 with TRBJ2-7; 7 nucleotides match TRBD1. V lost 7 bases, J lost 3 bases, and 9 bases stayed unmatched. CDR3 length equals 14 residues. The CDR3: CASTHGGQIYEQYF. For the CDR3, the DNA is TGTGCCAGCACCCATGGGGGACAGATCTACGAGCAGTACTTC.

The CDR3 DNA follows: TGTGCCAGCAGTGAATGGCTAGCGGGGGGTGAGACCCAGTACTTC. Translation gives CASSEWLAGGETQYF. This chain connects TRBV2 to TRBJ2-5; 11 positions agree with TRBD2. Germline V lookup: CDR1 SNHLY, CDR2 FYNNEI. Trimming took 2 bases from V and 5 from J; bases not matched to a gene: 4. The CDR3 spans 15 residues.

This chain joins TRBV14 and TRBJ1-3, with TRBD1 matching 7 bases. The CDR3 covers 15 residues. Germline CDR1 reads SGHDN; CDR2 reads FVKESK. The junction had 6 bases not matched to a gene; V was cut back by 5 bases and J by 2 bases. The CDR3 bases are TGTGCCAGCAGCTTACGTGACAGGGCTGGAAACACCATATATTTT. This gives the protein CASSLRDRAGNTIYF. Full variable domain (remainder filled in from reference TRBV14 and TRBJ1-3): EAGVTQFPSHSVIEKGQTVTLRCDPISGHDNLYWYRRVMGKEIKFLLHFVKESKQDESGMPNNRFLAERTGGTYSTLKVQPAELEDSGVYFCASSLRDRAGNTIYFGEGSWLTVV.

This clonotype was seen repeatedly, ten times or more. V usage is TRBV7-6 and J usage is TRBJ1-1; D remains unclear. Deletions cut 1 base from V and 7 bases from J, with 10 bases between. Germline CDR1 and CDR2: SGHVS and FNYEAQ. This CDR3 contains 13 residues. The CDR3 coding sequence is TGTGCCAGCAGCTTAGGGCCTTCATATGAAGCTTTCTTT. It yields the protein CASSLGPSYEAFF.

The chain joins TRBV5-1 to TRBJ2-5; 10 bases are shared with TRBD1. This CDR3 is built from 15 residues. From germline, CDR1 is SGHRS and CDR2 YFSETQ. The trim removed 2 bases at V and 4 bases at J, leaving 5 bases unmatched. The CDR3 bases are TGCGCCAGCAGCTTCAGGACAGGGGGGAGAGAGACCCAGTACTTC. Translation: CASSFRTGGRETQYF.

Worth noting for this clonotype: No conserved phenylalanine or tryptophan is present at the end of the CDR3, so a read error is the likely explanation. The chain has TRBV20-1 and TRBJ2-7; possibly TRBD1 or TRBD2 for D (5 bases each). This CDR3 has 15 amino acids. The V gene's germline CDR1 is DFQATT and CDR2 SNEGSKA (reference sequence). Trimming removed 0 bases at V and 4 bases at J, with 16 bases between. Here the CDR3 DNA reads TGCAGTGCTAGAGATAAGGGACGGGGCACATACGAGCAGTACCTC. It is translated as CSARDKGRGTYEQYL.

The sample holds a few counts of this clonotype. The rearrangement links TRBV4-1 to TRBJ1-2, with D unresolved. Per germline, CDR1 MGHRA and CDR2 YSYEKL. V was cut by 2 bases and J by 5 bases, with 15 bases left in between. The length of the CDR3 is 15 residues. CDR3 in amino acids: CASSQKSGVGYGYTF. The CDR3 DNA reads as TGCGCCAGCAGCCAAAAAAGTGGGGTTGGATATGGCTACACCTTC.